This paragraph reports one T cell receptor (beta chain). The entry originates in a study of patients and donors after allogeneic stem cell transplantation. V shed 5 bases and J 0 bases; nucleotides not matched to a gene: 8. The CDR3 is 16 amino acids. Germline loops: CDR1 SEHNR, CDR2 FQNEAQ (reference sequence). TCRdb re-called the RT-PCR reads through MiXCR, storing one row per CDR3 protein. The sample shows 150,000 to 200,000 distinct CDR3 sequences, 24% of them seen only once. The rearrangement uses TRBV7-9 and TRBJ2-5; the match to TRBD2 covers 8 bases. Sequencing was carried out using blood, either unsorted or a sorted T cell fraction (not recorded which). This sequence was found in a human donor who was either an allogeneic HSCT recipient or a stem cell or donor lymphocyte infusion donor (not recorded which). It is not recorded whose cells these are; they may come from a transplant donor. DNA for the CDR3: TGTGCCAGCAGCGTGACGCGGGGGGCATACCAAGAGACCCAGTACTTC. Residues: CASSVTRGAYQETQYF.